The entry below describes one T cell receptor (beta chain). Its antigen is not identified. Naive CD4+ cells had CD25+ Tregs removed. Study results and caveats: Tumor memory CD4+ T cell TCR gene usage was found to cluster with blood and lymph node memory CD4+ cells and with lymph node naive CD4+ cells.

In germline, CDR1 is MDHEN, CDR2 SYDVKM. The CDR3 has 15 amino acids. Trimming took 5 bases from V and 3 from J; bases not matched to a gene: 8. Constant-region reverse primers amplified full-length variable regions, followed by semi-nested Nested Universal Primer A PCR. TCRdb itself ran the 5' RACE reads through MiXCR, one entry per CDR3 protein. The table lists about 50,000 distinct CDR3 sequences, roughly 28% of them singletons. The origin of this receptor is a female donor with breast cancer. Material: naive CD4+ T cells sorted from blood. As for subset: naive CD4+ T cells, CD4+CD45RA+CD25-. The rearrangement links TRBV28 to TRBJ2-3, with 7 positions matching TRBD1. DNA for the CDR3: TGTGCCAGCAGTAAAAGGGGGCGCGGTACAGATACGCAGTATTTT. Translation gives CASSKRGRGTDTQYF.